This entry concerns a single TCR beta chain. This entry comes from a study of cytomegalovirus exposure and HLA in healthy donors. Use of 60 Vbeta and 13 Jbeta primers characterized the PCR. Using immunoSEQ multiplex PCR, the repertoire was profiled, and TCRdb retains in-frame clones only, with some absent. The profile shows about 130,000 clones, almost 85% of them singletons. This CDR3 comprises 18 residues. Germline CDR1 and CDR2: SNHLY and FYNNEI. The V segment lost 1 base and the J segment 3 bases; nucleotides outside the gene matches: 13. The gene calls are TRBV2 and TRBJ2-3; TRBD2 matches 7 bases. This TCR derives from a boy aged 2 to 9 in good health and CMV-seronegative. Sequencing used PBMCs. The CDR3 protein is CASSEGATAGVATDTQYF. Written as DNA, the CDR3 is TGTGCCAGCAGTGAAGGGGCCACGGCGGGAGTTGCGACAGATACGCAGTATTTT.